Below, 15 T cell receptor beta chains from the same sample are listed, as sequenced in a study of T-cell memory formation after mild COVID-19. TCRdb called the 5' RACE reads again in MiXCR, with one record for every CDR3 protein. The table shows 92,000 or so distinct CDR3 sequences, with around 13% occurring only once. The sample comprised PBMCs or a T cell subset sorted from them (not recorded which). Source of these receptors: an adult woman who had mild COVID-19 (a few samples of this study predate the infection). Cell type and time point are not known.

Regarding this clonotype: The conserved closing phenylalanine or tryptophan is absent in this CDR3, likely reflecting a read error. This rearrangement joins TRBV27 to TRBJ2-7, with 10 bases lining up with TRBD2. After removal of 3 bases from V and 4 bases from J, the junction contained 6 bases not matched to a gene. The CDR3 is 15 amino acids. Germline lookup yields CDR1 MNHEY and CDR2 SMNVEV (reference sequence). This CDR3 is CASSFVGLADYEQYL. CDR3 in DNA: TGTGCCAGCAGTTTCGTTGGACTAGCGGATTACGAGCAGTACTTA.

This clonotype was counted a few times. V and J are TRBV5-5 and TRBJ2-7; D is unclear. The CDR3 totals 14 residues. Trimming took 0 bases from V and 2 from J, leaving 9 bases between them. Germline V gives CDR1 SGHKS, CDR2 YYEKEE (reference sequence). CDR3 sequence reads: CASSLEQIAYEQYF. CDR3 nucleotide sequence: TGTGCCAGCAGCTTGGAACAGATCGCCTACGAGCAGTACTTC.

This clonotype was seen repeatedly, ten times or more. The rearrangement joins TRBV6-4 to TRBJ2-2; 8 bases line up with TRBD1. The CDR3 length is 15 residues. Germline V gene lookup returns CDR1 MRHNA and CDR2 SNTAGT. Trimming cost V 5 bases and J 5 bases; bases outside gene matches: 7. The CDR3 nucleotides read TGTGCCAGCAGTCTTGACAGGGGAGAGACCGGGGAGCTGTTTTTT. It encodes CASSLDRGETGELFF.

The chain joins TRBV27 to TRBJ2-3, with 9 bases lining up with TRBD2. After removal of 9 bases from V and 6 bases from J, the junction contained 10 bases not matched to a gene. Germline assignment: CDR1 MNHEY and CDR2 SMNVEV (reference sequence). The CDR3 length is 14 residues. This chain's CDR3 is CASRSGSPADTQYF. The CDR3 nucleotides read TGTGCCAGTCGTAGCGGGAGTCCGGCTGATACGCAGTATTTT.

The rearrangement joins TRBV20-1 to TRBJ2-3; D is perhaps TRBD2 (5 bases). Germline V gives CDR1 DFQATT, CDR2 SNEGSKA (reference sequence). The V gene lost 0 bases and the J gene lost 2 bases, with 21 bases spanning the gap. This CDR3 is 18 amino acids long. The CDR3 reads CSARDPLEAKEATDTQYF. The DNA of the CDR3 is TGCAGTGCTAGAGATCCGTTGGAGGCCAAGGAGGCCACAGATACGCAGTATTTT.

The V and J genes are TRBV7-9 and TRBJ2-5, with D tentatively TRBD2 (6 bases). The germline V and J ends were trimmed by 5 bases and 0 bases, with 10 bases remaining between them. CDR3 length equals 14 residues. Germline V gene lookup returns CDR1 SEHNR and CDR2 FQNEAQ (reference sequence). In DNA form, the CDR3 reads TGTGCCAGCAGCCATCGGGACTACCAAGAGACCCAGTACTTC. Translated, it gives CASSHRDYQETQYF.

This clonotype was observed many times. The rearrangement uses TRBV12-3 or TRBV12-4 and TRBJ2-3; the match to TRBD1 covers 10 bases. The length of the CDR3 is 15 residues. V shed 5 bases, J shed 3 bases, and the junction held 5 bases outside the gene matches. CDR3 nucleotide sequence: TGTGCCAGCAGTGAGCCGGGACAGGGGACAGATACGCAGTATTTT. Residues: CASSEPGQGTDTQYF.

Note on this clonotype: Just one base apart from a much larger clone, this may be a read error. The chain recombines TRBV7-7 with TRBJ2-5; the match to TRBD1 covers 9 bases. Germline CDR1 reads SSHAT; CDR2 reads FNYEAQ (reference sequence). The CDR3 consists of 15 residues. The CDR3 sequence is CASSLETGGEETQHF. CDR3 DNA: TGTGCCAGCAGCTTAGAGACAGGGGGGGAAGAGACCCAGCACTTC. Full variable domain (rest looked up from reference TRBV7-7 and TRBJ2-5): GAGVSQSPRYKVTKRGQDVTLRCDPISSHATLYWYQQALGQGPEFLTYFNYEAQPDKSGLPSDRFSAERPEGSISTLTIQRTEQRDSAMYRCASSLETGGEETQHFGPGTRLLVL.

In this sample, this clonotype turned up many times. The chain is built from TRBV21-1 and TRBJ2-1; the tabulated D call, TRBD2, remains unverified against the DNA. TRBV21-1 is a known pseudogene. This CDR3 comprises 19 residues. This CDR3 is CASSKLFRTSGTSYNEQFF. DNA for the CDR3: TGTGCCAGCAGCAAGTTGTTCCGGACTAGCGGGACCTCCTACAATGAGCAGTTCTTC.

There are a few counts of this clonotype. CDR3 loop: CASSPGGILKGAFF. The DNA for the CDR3 is TGCGCCAGCAGCCCGGGGGGCATTCTCAAAGGGGCTTTCTTT. The J gene is TRBJ1-1, the V gene TRBV4-3, with D maybe TRBD1 (6 bases). With 4 bases removed from V and 11 bases from J, the gap between germline ends came to 20 bases. This CDR3 spans 14 amino acids. Germline-derived CDR1 and CDR2 are LGHNA and YSLEER.

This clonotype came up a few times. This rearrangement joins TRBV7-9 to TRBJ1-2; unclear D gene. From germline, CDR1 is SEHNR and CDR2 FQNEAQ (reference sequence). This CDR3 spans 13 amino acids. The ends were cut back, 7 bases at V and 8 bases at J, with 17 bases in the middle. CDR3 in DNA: TGTGCCAGCATCGGTTCCGGGTTACGAGGCTACACCTTC. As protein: CASIGSGLRGYTF.

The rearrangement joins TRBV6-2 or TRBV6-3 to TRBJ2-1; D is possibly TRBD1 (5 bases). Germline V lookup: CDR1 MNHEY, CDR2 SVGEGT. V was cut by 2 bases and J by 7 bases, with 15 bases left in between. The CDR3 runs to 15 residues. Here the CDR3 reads CASSYPGQFGNEQFF. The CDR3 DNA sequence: TGTGCCAGCAGTTACCCAGGACAATTCGGGAATGAGCAGTTCTTC.

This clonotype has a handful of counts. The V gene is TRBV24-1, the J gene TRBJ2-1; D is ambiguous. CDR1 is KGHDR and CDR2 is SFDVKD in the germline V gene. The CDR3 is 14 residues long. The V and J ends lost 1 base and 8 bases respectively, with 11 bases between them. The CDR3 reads CATSDFVLPDEQFF. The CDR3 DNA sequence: TGTGCCACCAGTGATTTTGTCTTACCCGATGAGCAGTTCTTC.

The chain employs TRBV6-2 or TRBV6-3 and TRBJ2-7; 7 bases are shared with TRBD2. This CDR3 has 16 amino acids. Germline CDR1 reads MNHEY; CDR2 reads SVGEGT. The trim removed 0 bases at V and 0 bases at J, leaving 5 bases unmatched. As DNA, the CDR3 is TGTGCCAGCAGTTACTCTCCCAGCGGGATCTCCTACGAGCAGTACTTC. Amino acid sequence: CASSYSPSGISYEQYF.

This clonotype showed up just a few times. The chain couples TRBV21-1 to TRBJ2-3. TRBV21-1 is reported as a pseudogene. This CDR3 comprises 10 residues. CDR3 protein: CASSNDTQYF. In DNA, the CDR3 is TGTGCCAGCAGCAATGATACGCAGTATTTT.